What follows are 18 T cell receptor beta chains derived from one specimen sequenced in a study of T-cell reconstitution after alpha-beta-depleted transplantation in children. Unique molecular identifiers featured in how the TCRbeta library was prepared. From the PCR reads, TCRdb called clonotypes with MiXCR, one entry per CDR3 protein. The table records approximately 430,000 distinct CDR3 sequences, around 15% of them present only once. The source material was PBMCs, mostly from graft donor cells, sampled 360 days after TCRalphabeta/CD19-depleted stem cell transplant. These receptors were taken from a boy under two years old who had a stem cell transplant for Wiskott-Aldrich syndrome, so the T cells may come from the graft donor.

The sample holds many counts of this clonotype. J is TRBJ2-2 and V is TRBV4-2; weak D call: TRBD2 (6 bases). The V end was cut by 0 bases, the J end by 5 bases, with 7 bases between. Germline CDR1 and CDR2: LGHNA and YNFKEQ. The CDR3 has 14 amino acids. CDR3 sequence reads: CASSQDGGTGELFF. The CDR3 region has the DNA TGTGCCAGCAGCCAAGATGGAGGGACCGGGGAGCTGTTTTTT.

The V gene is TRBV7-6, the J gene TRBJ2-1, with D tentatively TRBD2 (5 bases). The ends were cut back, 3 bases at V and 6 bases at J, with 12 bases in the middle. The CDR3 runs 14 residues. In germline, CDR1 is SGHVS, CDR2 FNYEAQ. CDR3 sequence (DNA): TGTGCCAGCAGCTTTGCTAGCCGGGGCAATGAGCAGTTCTTC. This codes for CASSFASRGNEQFF.

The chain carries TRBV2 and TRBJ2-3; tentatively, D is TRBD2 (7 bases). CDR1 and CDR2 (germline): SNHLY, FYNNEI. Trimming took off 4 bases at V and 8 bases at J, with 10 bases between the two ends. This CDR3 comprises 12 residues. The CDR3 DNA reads TGTGCCAGCAGTGTTGGGGGGGCTACGCAGTATTTT. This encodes CASSVGGATQYF.

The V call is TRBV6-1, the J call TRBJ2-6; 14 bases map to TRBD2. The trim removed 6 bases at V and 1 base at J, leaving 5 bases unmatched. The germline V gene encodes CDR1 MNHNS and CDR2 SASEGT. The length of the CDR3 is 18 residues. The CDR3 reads CASSRTSGRLSGANVLTF. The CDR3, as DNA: TGTGCCAGCAGCCGGACTAGCGGGAGGCTGTCTGGGGCCAACGTCCTGACTTTC.

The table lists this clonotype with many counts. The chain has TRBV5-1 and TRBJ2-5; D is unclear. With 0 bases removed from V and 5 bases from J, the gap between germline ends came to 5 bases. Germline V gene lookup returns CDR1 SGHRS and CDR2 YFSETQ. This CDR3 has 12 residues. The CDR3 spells CASSLVMETQYF. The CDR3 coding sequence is TGCGCCAGCAGCTTGGTCATGGAGACCCAGTACTTC.

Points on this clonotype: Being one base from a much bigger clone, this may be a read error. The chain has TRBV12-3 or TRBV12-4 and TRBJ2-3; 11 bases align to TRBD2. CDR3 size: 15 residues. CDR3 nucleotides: TGTGGCAGCAGGCTACTAGCGGGGGTCACAGATACGCAGTATTTT. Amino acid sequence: CGSRLLAGVTDTQYF.

The CDR3 spells CAWRRTRSYNEQFF. The CDR3 DNA reads as TGTGCCTGGAGGAGGACACGCTCCTACAATGAGCAGTTCTTC. The chain links TRBV30 to TRBJ2-1, with D possibly TRBD1 on 5 matching bases. The germline V gene encodes CDR1 GTSNPN and CDR2 SVGIG (reference sequence). V lost 3 bases and J 0 bases, leaving 9 bases between the germline ends. The CDR3 extends over 14 amino acids.

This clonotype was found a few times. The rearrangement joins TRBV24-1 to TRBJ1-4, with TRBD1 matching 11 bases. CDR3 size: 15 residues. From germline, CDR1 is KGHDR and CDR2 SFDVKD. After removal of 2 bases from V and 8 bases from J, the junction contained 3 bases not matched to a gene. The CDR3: CATSDSGTGGEKLFF. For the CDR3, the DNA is TGTGCCACCAGTGATTCCGGGACAGGGGGAGAAAAACTGTTTTTT.

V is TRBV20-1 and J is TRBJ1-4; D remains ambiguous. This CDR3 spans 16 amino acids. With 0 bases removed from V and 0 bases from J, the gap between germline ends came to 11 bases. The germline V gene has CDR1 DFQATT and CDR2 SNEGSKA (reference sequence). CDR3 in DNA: TGCAGTGCTAGAGATCCACGGAATGCAACTAATGAAAAACTGTTTTTT. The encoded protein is CSARDPRNATNEKLFF.

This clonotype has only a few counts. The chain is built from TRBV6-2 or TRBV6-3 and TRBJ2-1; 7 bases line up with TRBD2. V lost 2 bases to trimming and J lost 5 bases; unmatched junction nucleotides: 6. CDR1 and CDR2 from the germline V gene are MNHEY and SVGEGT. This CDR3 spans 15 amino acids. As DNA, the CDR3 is TGTGCCAGCAGTTACGGGCGGGAGTATAACAATGAGCAGTTCTTC. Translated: CASSYGREYNNEQFF.

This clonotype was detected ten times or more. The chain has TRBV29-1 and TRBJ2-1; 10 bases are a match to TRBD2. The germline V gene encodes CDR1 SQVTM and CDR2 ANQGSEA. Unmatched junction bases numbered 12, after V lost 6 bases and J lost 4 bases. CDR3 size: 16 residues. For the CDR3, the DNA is TGCAGCGTGACCCTGGCTAGCGGGAGATCTTACAATGAGCAGTTCTTC. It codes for CSVTLASGRSYNEQFF.

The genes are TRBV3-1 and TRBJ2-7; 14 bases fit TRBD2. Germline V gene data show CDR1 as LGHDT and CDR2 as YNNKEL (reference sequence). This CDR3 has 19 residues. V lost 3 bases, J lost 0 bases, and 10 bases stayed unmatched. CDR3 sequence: CASSQGETSGGATSYEQYF. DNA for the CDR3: TGTGCCAGCAGCCAGGGGGAGACTAGCGGGGGGGCGACCTCCTACGAGCAGTACTTC.

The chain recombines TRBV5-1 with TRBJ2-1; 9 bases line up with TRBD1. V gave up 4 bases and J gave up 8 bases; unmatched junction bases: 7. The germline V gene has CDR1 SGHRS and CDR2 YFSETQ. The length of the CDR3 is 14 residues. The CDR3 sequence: CASSRGQGSYEQFF. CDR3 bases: TGCGCCAGCAGCAGGGGACAGGGAAGCTATGAGCAGTTCTTC.

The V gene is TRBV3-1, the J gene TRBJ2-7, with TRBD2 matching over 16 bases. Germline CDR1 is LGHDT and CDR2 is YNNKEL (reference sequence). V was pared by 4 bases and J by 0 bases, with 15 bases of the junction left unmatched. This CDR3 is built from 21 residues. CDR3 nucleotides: TGTGCCAGCAGCCGAGGCGTAACGGGACTAGCGGGGGGGAAAAACTCCTACGAGCAGTACTTC. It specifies CASSRGVTGLAGGKNSYEQYF.

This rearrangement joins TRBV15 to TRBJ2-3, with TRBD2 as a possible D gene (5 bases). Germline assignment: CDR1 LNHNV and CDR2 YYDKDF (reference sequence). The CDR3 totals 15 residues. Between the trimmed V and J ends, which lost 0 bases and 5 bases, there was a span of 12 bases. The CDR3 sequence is CATSRDGLAEDTQYF. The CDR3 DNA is TGTGCCACCAGCAGAGATGGGCTAGCAGAAGATACGCAGTATTTT. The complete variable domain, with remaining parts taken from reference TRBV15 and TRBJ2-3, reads DAMVIQNPRYQVTQFGKPVTLSCSQTLNHNVMYWYQQKSSQAPKLLFHYYDKDFNNEADTPDNFQSRRPNTSFCFLDIRSPGLGDTAMYLCATSRDGLAEDTQYFGPGTRLTVL.

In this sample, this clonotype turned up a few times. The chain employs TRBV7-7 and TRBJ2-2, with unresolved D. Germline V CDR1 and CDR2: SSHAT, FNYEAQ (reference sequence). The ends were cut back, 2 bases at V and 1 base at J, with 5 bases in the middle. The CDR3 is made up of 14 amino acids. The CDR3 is CASSLWWNTGELFF. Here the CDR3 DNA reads TGTGCCAGCAGCTTATGGTGGAACACCGGGGAGCTGTTTTTT.

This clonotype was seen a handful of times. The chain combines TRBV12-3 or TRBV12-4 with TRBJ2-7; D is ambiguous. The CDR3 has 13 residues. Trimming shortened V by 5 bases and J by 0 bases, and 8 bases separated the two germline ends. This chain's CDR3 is CASSPRYSYEQYF. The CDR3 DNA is TGTGCCAGCAGTCCTCGATACTCCTACGAGCAGTACTTC.

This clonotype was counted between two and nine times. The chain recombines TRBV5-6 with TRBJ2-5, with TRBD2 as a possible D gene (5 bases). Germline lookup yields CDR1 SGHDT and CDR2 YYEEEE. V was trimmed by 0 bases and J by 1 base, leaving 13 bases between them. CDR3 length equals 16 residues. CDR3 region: CASSLEIGGTQETQYF. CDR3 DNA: TGTGCCAGCAGCTTGGAAATTGGAGGCACCCAAGAGACCCAGTACTTC. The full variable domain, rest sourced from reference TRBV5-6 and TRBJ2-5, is DAGVTQSPTHLIKTRGQQVTLRCSPKSGHDTVSWYQQALGQGPQFIFQYYEEEERQRGNFPDRFSGHQFPNYSSELNVNALLLGDSALYLCASSLEIGGTQETQYFGPGTRLLVL.